These 15 T cell receptor beta chains originate from one sample sequenced in a study of cytomegalovirus exposure and HLA in healthy donors. Vbeta (60) and Jbeta (13) primers were used in the PCR. Produced via immunoSEQ multiplex PCR; TCRdb's table is partial and in-frame only. Recorded here are 50,000 or so clones; the top ten clones represent approximately 10%. Input material: PBMCs. These receptors were collected from a man aged 50 to 60 in good health and CMV-seropositive.

This clone ranks as medium-sized (0.01 to 0.1%) in terms of frequency. V and J are TRBV19 and TRBJ2-7; 7 positions match TRBD1. With 1 base clipped from V and 5 bases from J, the junction kept 8 bases outside the gene matches. This CDR3 region has 15 residues. The germline CDR1 and CDR2 sequences are LNHDA and SQIVND (reference sequence). This CDR3 reads CASSIGGQSHHEQYF. CDR3 bases: TGTGCCAGTAGTATAGGGGGACAGAGTCACCACGAGCAGTACTTC.

This chain connects TRBV29-1 to TRBJ1-3, with 7 bases that match TRBD1. Unmatched junction bases numbered 2, after V lost 6 bases and J lost 0 bases. This CDR3 is built from 13 residues. In germline, CDR1 is SQVTM, CDR2 ANQGSEA. The CDR3 DNA reads as TGCAGCGTACGGACAGGCTCTGGAAACACCATATATTTT. Translation: CSVRTGSGNTIYF.

This chain links TRBV28 with TRBJ2-5; D ambiguous. The CDR3 runs to 13 residues. The V end lost 1 base, the J end lost 7 bases, and 10 bases lay between the germline ends. Germline V CDR1 and CDR2: MDHEN, SYDVKM. The CDR3 nucleotides are TGTGCCAGCAGTTTATCCGTTTTAGTGACCCAGTACTTC. It is translated as CASSLSVLVTQYF.

This chain joins TRBV5-1 and TRBJ1-3, with D uncertain. The CDR3 has 15 residues. Per germline, CDR1 SGHRS and CDR2 YFSETQ. V gave up 4 bases and J gave up 0 bases, with 11 bases separating them. The CDR3 DNA sequence: TGCGCCAGCAGCCCGGGTGGCTTCTCTGGAAACACCATATATTTT. Translation gives CASSPGGFSGNTIYF.

J is TRBJ1-1 and V is TRBV18; D not resolved. Germline V lookup: CDR1 KGHSH, CDR2 LQKENI. Trimming cost V 0 bases and J 2 bases, with 10 bases left between them. The CDR3 is made up of 15 amino acids. The CDR3 coding sequence is TGTGCCAGCTCACCACCGGGCACACCCAACACTGAAGCTTTCTTT. Encoded protein: CASSPPGTPNTEAFF.

This rearrangement joins TRBV10-3 to TRBJ1-1; 9 bases agree with TRBD1. This CDR3 region has 14 residues. Trimming took 11 bases from V and 1 from J; bases not matched to a gene: 8. The germline gives CDR1 ENHRY, CDR2 SYGVKD. The CDR3 spells CAGASGQGNTEAFF. DNA of the CDR3: TGTGCCGGGGCCTCGGGACAGGGGAACACTGAAGCTTTCTTT.

The V and J genes are TRBV15 and TRBJ2-7; no clear D gene. V was pared by 0 bases and J by 2 bases, with 8 bases between. The length of the CDR3 is 14 residues. Germline-derived CDR1 and CDR2 are LNHNV and YYDKDF (reference sequence). The CDR3 loop reads CATSRDQVTYEQYF. The CDR3 DNA reads TGTGCCACCAGCAGAGATCAGGTTACCTACGAGCAGTACTTC.

This sequence joins TRBV30 and TRBJ2-5; a possible D gene is TRBD1 (7 bases). The germline gives CDR1 GTSNPN, CDR2 SVGIG (reference sequence). The CDR3 contains 15 residues. V was clipped by 4 bases and J by 6 bases, with 21 bases between them. The CDR3 region is CAWTPPTGRLKTQYF. CDR3 DNA sequence: TGTGCCTGGACTCCTCCGACAGGGAGGTTAAAGACCCAGTACTTC.

This chain connects TRBV29-1 to TRBJ2-7; unclear D gene. The CDR3 length is 13 residues. Germline V CDR1 and CDR2: SQVTM, ANQGSEA. Trimming stripped 0 bases from V and 4 bases from J, with 10 bases between. The CDR3 DNA sequence: TGCAGCGTTGAAGATGGGCAGGCTTACGAGCAGTACTTC. Translated: CSVEDGQAYEQYF.

This chain joins TRBV7-6 and TRBJ1-5, with TRBD1 matching over 7 bases. The trim removed 3 bases at V and 7 bases at J, leaving 9 bases unmatched. There are 15 residues in the CDR3. The V gene's germline CDR1 is SGHVS and CDR2 FNYEAQ. The CDR3 DNA follows: TGTGCCAGCAGCTTTAGGGGGCCTCTATGGCAGCCCCAGCATTTT. Protein product: CASSFRGPLWQPQHF. Filled out from reference TRBV7-6 and TRBJ1-5, the complete variable domain reads GAGVSQSPRYKVTKRGQDVALRCDPISGHVSLYWYRQALGQGPEFLTYFNYEAQQDKSGLPNDRFSAERPEGSISTLTIQRTEQRDSAMYRCASSFRGPLWQPQHFGDGTRLSIL.

The chain combines TRBV5-1 with TRBJ2-1, with 12 nucleotides matching TRBD2. With V trimmed by 3 bases and J by 7 bases, 5 bases remained unmatched. CDR1 and CDR2 (germline): SGHRS, YFSETQ. The CDR3 has 15 amino acids. The CDR3 DNA is TGCGCCAGCAGCTCTGGACTAGCGGGGTTTAATGAGCAGTTCTTC. Translation gives CASSSGLAGFNEQFF.

The rearrangement joins TRBV6-5 to TRBJ2-1, with TRBD1 matching 11 bases. This CDR3 region has 15 residues. Germline CDR1 MNHEY, CDR2 SVGAGI. J gave up 10 bases and V 4 bases, and 9 bases lay outside the gene matches. For the CDR3, the DNA is TGTGCCAGCAGTTCCCTCAGGACAGGGGGCGCGGAGCAGTTCTTC. Protein product: CASSSLRTGGAEQFF.

This chain joins TRBV7-9 and TRBJ2-1; D is perhaps TRBD1 (5 bases). There are 14 residues in the CDR3. Trimming stripped 5 bases from V and 4 bases from J, with 12 bases between. Germline-derived CDR1 and CDR2 are SEHNR and FQNEAQ (reference sequence). In DNA, the CDR3 is TGTGCCAGCAGCCCTAGGGGCCTTTACAATGAGCAGTTCTTC. It encodes CASSPRGLYNEQFF. The variable domain in full, with the rest retrieved from reference TRBV7-9 and TRBJ2-1, is DTGVSQNPRHKITKRGQNVTFRCDPISEHNRLYWYRQTLGQGPEFLTYFQNEAQLEKSRLLSDRFSAERPKGSFSTLEIQRTEQGDSAMYLCASSPRGLYNEQFFGPGTRLTVL.

The chain carries TRBV30 and TRBJ1-6; a weak D match, TRBD1 (5 bases). Per germline, CDR1 GTSNPN and CDR2 SVGIG (reference sequence). The CDR3 runs 14 residues. V gave up 4 bases and J gave up 7 bases, with 14 bases separating them. CDR3 bases: TGTGCCTGGATGTTGGGGGGATTGAATTCACCCCTCCACTTT. Encoded protein: CAWMLGGLNSPLHF.

This chain links TRBV29-1 with TRBJ1-2, with D possibly being TRBD1 (6 bases). Germline CDR1 reads SQVTM; CDR2 reads ANQGSEA. This CDR3 is 12 amino acids long. The V end lost 3 bases, the J end lost 3 bases, and 8 bases lay between the germline ends. The CDR3 DNA reads TGCAGCGTTGATCCAGGGGACTATGGCTACACCTTC. It specifies CSVDPGDYGYTF.